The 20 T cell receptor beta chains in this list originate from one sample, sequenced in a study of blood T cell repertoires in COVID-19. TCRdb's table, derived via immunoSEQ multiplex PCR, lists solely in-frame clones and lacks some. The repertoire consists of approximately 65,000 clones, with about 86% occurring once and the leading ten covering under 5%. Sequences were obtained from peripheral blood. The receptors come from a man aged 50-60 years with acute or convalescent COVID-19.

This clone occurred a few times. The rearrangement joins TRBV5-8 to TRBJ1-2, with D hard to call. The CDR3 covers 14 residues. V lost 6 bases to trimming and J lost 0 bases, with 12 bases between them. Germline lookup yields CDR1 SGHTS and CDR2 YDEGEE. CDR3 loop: CASKSRGANYGYTF. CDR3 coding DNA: TGTGCCAGCAAGTCGCGGGGAGCTAACTATGGCTACACCTTC. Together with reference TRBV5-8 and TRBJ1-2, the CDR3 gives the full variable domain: EAGVTQSPTHLIKTRGQQATLRCSPISGHTSVYWYQQALGLGLQFLLWYDEGEERNRGNFPPRFSGRQFPNYSSELNVNALELEDSALYLCASKSRGANYGYTFGSGTRLTVV.

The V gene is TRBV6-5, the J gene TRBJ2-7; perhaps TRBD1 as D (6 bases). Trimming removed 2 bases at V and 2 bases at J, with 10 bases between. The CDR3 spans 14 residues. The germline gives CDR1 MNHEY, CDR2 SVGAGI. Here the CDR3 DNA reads TGTGCCAGCAGTTACAGCTGGGACACCTACGAGCAGTACTTC. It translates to CASSYSWDTYEQYF.

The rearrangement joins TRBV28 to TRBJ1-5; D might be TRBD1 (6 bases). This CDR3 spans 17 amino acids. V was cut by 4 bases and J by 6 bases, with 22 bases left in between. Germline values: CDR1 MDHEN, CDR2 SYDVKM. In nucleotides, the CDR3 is TGTGCCAGCAGTTACGGGACACCTACAACCTCCTCTCAGCCCCAGCATTTT. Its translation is CASSYGTPTTSSQPQHF.

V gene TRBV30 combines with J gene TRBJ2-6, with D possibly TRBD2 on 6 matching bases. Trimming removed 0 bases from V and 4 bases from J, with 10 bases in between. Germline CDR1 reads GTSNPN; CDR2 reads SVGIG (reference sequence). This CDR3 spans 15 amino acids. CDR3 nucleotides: TGTGCCTGGAGTGTTCGGGGGTCAGGGGCCAACGTCCTGACTTTC. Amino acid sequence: CAWSVRGSGANVLTF.

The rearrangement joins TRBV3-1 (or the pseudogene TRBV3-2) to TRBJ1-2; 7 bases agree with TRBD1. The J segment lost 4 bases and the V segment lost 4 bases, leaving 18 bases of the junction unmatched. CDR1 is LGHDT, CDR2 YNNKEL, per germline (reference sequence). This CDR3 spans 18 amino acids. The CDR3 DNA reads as TGTGCCAGCAGCCCAGTGGGGACAGCGGCCCGGGGTGTCTATGGCTACACCTTC. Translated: CASSPVGTAARGVYGYTF.

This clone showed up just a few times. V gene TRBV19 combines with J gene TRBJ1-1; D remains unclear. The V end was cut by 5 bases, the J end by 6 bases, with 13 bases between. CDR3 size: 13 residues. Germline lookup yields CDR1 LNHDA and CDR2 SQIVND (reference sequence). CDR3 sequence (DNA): TGTGCCAGTAGTTCGTTTATGGAGCCTGAAGCTTTCTTT. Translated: CASSSFMEPEAFF.

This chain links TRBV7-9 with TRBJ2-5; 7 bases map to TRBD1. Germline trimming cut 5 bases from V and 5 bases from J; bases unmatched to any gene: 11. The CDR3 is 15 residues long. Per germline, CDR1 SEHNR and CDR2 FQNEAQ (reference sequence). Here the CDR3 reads CASSPGQLYGETQYF. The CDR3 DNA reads TGTGCCAGCAGCCCGGGACAGCTTTACGGGGAGACCCAGTACTTC.

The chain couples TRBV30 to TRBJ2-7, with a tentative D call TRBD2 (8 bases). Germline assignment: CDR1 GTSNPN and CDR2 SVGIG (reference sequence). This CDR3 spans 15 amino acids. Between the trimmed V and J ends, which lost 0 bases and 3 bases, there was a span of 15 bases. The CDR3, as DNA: TGTGCCTGGAGTGTACCGGGAGGGGGCGGCTACGAGCAGTACTTC. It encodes CAWSVPGGGGYEQYF.

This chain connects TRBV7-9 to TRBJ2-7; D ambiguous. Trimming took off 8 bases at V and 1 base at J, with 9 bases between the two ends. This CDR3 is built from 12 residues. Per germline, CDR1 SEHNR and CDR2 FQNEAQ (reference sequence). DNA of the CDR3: TGTGCCAGCGAAACAGCTTCCTACGAGCAGTACTTC. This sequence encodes CASETASYEQYF.

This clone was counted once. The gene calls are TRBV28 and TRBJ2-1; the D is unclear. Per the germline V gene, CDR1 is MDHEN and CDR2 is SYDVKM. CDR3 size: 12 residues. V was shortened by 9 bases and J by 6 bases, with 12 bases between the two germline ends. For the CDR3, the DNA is TGTGCCAGACCCGGAGCTTTCAATGAGCAGTTCTTC. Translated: CARPGAFNEQFF. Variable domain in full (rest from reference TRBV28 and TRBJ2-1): DVKVTQSSRYLVKRTGEKVFLECVQDMDHENMFWYRQDPGLGLRLIYFSYDVKMKEKGDIPEGYSVSREKKERFSLILESASTNQTSMYLCARPGAFNEQFFGPGTRLTVL.

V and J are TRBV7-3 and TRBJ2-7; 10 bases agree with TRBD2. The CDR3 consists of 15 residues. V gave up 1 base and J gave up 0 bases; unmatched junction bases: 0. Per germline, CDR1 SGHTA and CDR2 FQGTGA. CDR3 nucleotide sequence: TGTGCCAGCAGCTTAATAGCGGGGGGCTCCTACGAGCAGTACTTC. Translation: CASSLIAGGSYEQYF.

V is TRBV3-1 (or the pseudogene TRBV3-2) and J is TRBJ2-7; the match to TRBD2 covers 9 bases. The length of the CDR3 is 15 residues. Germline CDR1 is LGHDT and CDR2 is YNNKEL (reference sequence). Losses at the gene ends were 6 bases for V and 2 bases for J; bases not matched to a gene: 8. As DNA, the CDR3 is TGTGCCAGCAGGCTAACCGGGACTAGCACCTACGAGCAGTACTTC. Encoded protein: CASRLTGTSTYEQYF.

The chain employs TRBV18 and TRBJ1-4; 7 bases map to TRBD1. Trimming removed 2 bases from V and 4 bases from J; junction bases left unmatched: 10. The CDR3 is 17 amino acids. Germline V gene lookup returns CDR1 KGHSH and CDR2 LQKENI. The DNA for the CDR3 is TGTGCCAGCTCACCATCCGAGGGGGGACAGTATAATGAAAAACTGTTTTTT. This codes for CASSPSEGGQYNEKLFF.

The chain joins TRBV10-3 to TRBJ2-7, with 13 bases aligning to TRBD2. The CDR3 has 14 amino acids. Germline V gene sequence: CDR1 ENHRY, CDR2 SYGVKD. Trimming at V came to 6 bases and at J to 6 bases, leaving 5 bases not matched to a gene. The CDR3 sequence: CAIREGLAGSEQYF. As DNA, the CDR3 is TGTGCCATCAGAGAGGGACTAGCGGGAAGCGAGCAGTACTTC.

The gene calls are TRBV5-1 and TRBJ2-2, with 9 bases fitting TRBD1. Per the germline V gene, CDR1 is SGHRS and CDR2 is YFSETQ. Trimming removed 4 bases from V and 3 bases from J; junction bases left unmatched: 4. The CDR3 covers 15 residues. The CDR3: CASSRRTGDTGELFF. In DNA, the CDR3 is TGCGCCAGCAGCCGCAGGACAGGGGACACCGGGGAGCTGTTTTTT.

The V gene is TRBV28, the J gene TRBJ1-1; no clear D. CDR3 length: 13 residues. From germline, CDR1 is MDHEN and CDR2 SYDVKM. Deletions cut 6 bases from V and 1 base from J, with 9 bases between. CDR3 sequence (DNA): TGTGCCAGCAGATCAACAGAGAACACTGAAGCTTTCTTT. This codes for CASRSTENTEAFF.

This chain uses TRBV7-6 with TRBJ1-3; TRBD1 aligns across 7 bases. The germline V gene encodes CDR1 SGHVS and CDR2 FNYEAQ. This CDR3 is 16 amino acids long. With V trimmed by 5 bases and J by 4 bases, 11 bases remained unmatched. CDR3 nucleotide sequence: TGTGCCAGCAGCCCAAGTGACAGGGCGCGGGGAAACACCATATATTTT. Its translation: CASSPSDRARGNTIYF. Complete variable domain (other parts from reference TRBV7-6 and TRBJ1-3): GAGVSQSPRYKVTKRGQDVALRCDPISGHVSLYWYRQALGQGPEFLTYFNYEAQQDKSGLPNDRFSAERPEGSISTLTIQRTEQRDSAMYRCASSPSDRARGNTIYFGEGSWLTVV.

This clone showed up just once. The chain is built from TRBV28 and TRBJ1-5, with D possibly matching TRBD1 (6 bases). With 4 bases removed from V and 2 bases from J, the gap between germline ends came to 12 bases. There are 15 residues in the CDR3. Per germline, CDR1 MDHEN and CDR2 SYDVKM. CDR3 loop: CASSSRQAGNQPQHF. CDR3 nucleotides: TGTGCCAGCAGTTCCAGACAGGCCGGCAATCAGCCCCAGCATTTT. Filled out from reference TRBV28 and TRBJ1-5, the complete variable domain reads DVKVTQSSRYLVKRTGEKVFLECVQDMDHENMFWYRQDPGLGLRLIYFSYDVKMKEKGDIPEGYSVSREKKERFSLILESASTNQTSMYLCASSSRQAGNQPQHFGDGTRLSIL.

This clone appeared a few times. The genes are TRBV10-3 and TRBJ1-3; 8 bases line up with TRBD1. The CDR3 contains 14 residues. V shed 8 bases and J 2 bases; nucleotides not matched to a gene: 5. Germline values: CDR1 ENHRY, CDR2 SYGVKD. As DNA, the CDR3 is TGTGCCATCTCTTCGACAGGGGCTGGAAACACCATATATTTT. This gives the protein CAISSTGAGNTIYF.

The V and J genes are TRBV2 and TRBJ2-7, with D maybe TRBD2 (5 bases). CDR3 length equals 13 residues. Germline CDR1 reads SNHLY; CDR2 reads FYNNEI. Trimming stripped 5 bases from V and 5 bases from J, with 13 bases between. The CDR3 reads CASSRETPDEQYF. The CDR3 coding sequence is TGTGCCAGCAGTCGGGAAACCCCGGACGAGCAGTACTTC.